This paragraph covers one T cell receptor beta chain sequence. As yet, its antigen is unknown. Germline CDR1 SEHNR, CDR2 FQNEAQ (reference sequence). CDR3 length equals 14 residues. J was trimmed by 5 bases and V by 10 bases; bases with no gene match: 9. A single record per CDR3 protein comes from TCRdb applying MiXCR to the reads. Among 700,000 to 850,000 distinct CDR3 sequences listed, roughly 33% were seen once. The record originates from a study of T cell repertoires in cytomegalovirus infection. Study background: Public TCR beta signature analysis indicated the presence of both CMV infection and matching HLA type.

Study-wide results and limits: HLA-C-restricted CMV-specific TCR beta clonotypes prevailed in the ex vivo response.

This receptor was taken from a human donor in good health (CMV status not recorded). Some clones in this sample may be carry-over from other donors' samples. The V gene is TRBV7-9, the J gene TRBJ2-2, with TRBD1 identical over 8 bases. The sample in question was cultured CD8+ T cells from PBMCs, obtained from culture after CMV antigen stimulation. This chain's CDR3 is CATWTGFRTGELFF. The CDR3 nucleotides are TGTGCCACCTGGACAGGGTTCAGAACCGGGGAGCTGTTTTTT.